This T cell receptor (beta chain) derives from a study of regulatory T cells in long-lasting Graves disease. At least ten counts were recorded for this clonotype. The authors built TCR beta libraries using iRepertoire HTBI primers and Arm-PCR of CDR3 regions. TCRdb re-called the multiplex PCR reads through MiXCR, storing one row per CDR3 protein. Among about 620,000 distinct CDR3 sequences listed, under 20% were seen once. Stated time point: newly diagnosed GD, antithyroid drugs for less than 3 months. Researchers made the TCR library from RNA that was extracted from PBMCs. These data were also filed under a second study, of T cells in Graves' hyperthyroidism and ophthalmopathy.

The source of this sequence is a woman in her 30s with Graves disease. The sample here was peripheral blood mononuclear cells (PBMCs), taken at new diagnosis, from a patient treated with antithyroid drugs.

The CDR3 sequence: CASSSSAGFPRGQPQHF. CDR3 sequence (DNA): TGTGCCAGCAGTTCCTCCGCGGGTTTCCCCAGGGGGCAGCCCCAGCATTTT. The J gene is TRBJ1-5, the V gene TRBV28, with 7 nucleotides matching TRBD1. CDR1 MDHEN and CDR2 SYDVKM come from the germline V gene. This CDR3 contains 17 residues. Trimming took 4 bases from V and 7 from J; bases not matched to a gene: 16. The variable domain in full, with the rest retrieved from reference TRBV28 and TRBJ1-5, is DVKVTQSSRYLVKRTGEKVFLECVQDMDHENMFWYRQDPGLGLRLIYFSYDVKMKEKGDIPEGYSVSREKKERFSLILESASTNQTSMYLCASSSSAGFPRGQPQHFGDGTRLSIL.